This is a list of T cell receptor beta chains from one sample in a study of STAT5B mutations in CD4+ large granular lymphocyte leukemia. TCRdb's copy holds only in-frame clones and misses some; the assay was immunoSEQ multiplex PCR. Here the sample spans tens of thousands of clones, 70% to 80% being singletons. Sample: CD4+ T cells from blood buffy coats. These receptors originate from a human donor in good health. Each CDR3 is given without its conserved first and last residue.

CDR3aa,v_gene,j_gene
ASSQGRQSNTGELF,TRBV4-3,TRBJ2-2
ASRSAPRGTEAF,TRBV6-5,TRBJ1-1
ASSLDRVPAPAYNEQF,TRBV27,TRBJ2-1
ASSSTENTIY,TRBV6-5,TRBJ1-3
ASSLIQGAGGELF,TRBV11-3,TRBJ2-2
ATRTSGTRTDTQY,TRBV5-1,TRBJ2-3
ASSFYQGGTEAF,TRBV27,TRBJ1-1
ASSYSTGGNYGYT,TRBV6-5,TRBJ1-2
ASSMAQTYNEQF,TRBV19,TRBJ2-1
ASSLQSQGLSTDTQY,TRBV27,TRBJ2-3